The 29 T cell receptor beta chains in this list originate from one sample, sequenced in a study of T cells after yellow fever vaccination. One entry per CDR3 protein results from TCRdb running MiXCR on the 5' RACE reads. The sample gives just under 600,000 distinct CDR3 sequences, about 13% of which show up once; over 12% is in the top ten. Sample: PBMCs, taken on the day of the yellow fever booster vaccination. These receptors originate from a man aged 25 to 45 who received the YFV17D yellow fever vaccine.

This clonotype has a handful of counts. The rearrangement joins TRBV10-3 to TRBJ2-1; 7 positions match TRBD1. Unmatched junction bases numbered 2, after V lost 6 bases and J lost 0 bases. This CDR3 is built from 14 residues. From germline, CDR1 is ENHRY and CDR2 SYGVKD. The CDR3 spells CAIRGGPSYNEQFF. CDR3 DNA sequence: TGTGCCATCAGAGGGGGCCCCTCCTACAATGAGCAGTTCTTC.

The CDR3 loop reads CASSVRGSDTQYF. The CDR3 DNA follows: TGTGCCAGCAGCGTAAGGGGTTCAGATACGCAGTATTTT. The V and J genes are TRBV9 and TRBJ2-3; TRBD1 might be the D (5 bases). CDR1 and CDR2 (germline): SGDLS, YYNGEE. The CDR3 runs 13 residues. V shed 1 base and J shed 4 bases, with 7 bases lying between them.

The V and J genes are TRBV20-1 and TRBJ1-2; D is perhaps TRBD1 (5 bases). Trimming left V 5 bases short and J 2 bases short, with 9 bases between. This CDR3 has 12 residues. Germline lookup yields CDR1 DFQATT and CDR2 SNEGSKA (reference sequence). CDR3 sequence: CSAPGRNYGYTF. In DNA form, the CDR3 reads TGCAGTGCTCCGGGACGAAACTATGGCTACACCTTC.

The gene calls are TRBV18 and TRBJ1-2; a weak D match, TRBD1 (6 bases). Germline CDR1 is KGHSH and CDR2 is LQKENI. With 5 bases removed from V and 6 bases from J, the gap between germline ends came to 22 bases. The CDR3 totals 16 residues. Written as DNA, the CDR3 is TGTGCCAGCTCATATATAAGGGACACTGCCTTGGATGGCTACACCTTC. It specifies CASSYIRDTALDGYTF.

A word on this clonotype: At one end the junction does not follow the germline gene, possibly because of a read error. The chain carries TRBV7-2 and TRBJ2-3; 8 positions match TRBD2. This CDR3 region has 15 residues. Germline V gene data show CDR1 as SGHTA and CDR2 as FQGNSA. CDR3 in DNA: TGTGCCAGCACCTTAGCGGGATATCAGACAGATACGCAGTATTTT. It yields the protein CASTLAGYQTDTQYF.

In this sample, this clonotype turned up a few times. The chain is built from TRBV6-5 and TRBJ2-2, with a tentative D call TRBD2 (6 bases). Germline CDR1 reads MNHEY; CDR2 reads SVGAGI. V was cut by 2 bases and J by 6 bases, with 13 bases left in between. This CDR3 contains 15 residues. The CDR3 coding sequence is TGTGCCAGCAGTTACAGGGAGGCCGGGTCCGGGGAGCTGTTTTTT. This codes for CASSYREAGSGELFF.

The rearrangement links TRBV7-2 to TRBJ2-5, with 9 bases identical to TRBD1. This CDR3 has 16 amino acids. V shed 5 bases and J 4 bases; nucleotides not matched to a gene: 11. Germline CDR1 and CDR2: SGHTA and FQGNSA. The CDR3 coding sequence is TGTGCCAGCAGCCAGCAGGGGACAGGGAGGGGAGAGACCCAGTACTTC. Protein: CASSQQGTGRGETQYF.

CDR3 region: CSASTSELNTGELFF. In nucleotides, the CDR3 is TGCAGCGCATCCACTAGCGAGCTGAACACCGGGGAGCTGTTTTTT. The J gene is TRBJ2-2, the V gene TRBV29-1, with 7 bases aligning to TRBD2. Unmatched junction bases numbered 9, after V lost 7 bases and J lost 1 base. The germline V gene has CDR1 SQVTM and CDR2 ANQGSEA. The length of the CDR3 is 15 residues.

The chain has TRBV30 and TRBJ2-1, with no clear D. The CDR3 runs to 13 residues. V dropped 0 bases and J dropped 6 bases, with 9 bases sitting between them. Germline V gene data show CDR1 as GTSNPN and CDR2 as SVGIG (reference sequence). This CDR3 reads CAWSVYVSNEQFF. As DNA, the CDR3 is TGTGCCTGGAGTGTCTATGTTTCCAATGAGCAGTTCTTC.

The chain links TRBV7-9 to TRBJ2-7; TRBD2 agrees at 8 bases. Germline CDR1 SEHNR, CDR2 FQNEAQ (reference sequence). The CDR3 contains 15 residues. Trimming cost V 8 bases and J 1 base; bases outside gene matches: 10. CDR3 sequence (DNA): TGTGCCAGCGGGATTCGGGGGGGCGCGTCCTACGAGCAGTACTTC. It specifies CASGIRGGASYEQYF. Looking up the rest from reference TRBV7-9 and TRBJ2-7 gives the full variable domain: DTGVSQNPRHKITKRGQNVTFRCDPISEHNRLYWYRQTLGQGPEFLTYFQNEAQLEKSRLLSDRFSAERPKGSFSTLEIQRTEQGDSAMYLCASGIRGGASYEQYFGPGTRLTVT.

The chain carries TRBV5-1 and TRBJ1-2; weak D call: TRBD1 (6 bases). The CDR3 loop spans 15 amino acids. Trimming pared 3 bases from V and 4 bases from J, leaving 16 bases between. Looked up from germline, CDR1 is SGHRS and CDR2 is YFSETQ. The CDR3 spells CASSYGGGVLYGYTF. The CDR3 nucleotides are TGCGCCAGCAGCTACGGGGGGGGCGTTCTCTATGGCTACACCTTC.

This clonotype was detected ten times or more. The chain couples TRBV11-3 to TRBJ2-3; possible D gene TRBD1, 6 bases. Trimming shortened V by 5 bases and J by 0 bases, and 6 bases separated the two germline ends. The CDR3 runs 13 residues. Germline-derived CDR1 and CDR2 are SGHNT and YENEEA. CDR3 protein: CASSQGSTDTQYF. The CDR3 nucleotides are TGTGCCAGCAGCCAGGGGAGCACAGATACGCAGTATTTT.

The V gene is TRBV19, the J gene TRBJ2-2, with TRBD1 matching 8 bases. This CDR3 spans 16 amino acids. V trimming: 2 bases; J trimming: 3 bases; junction bases outside the gene matches: 5. Per the germline V gene, CDR1 is LNHDA and CDR2 is SQIVND (reference sequence). The CDR3 DNA reads TGTGCCAGTAGTATAAGGGGACAGGCCTACACCGGGGAGCTGTTTTTT. The encoded protein is CASSIRGQAYTGELFF.

In this sample, this clonotype turned up a few times. This sequence joins TRBV20-1 and TRBJ2-7, with 11 bases aligning to TRBD1. Trimming removed 4 bases from V and 4 bases from J; junction bases left unmatched: 3. CDR3 size: 13 residues. Germline values: CDR1 DFQATT, CDR2 SNEGSKA (reference sequence). The CDR3: CSAIGQGAYEQYF. CDR3 in DNA: TGCAGTGCTATCGGACAGGGGGCTTACGAGCAGTACTTC.

There are a few counts of this clonotype. This rearrangement joins TRBV5-5 to TRBJ2-7; 8 bases match TRBD1. Germline-derived CDR1 and CDR2 are SGHKS and YYEKEE (reference sequence). The CDR3 length is 14 residues. Germline trimming cut 4 bases from V and 5 bases from J; bases unmatched to any gene: 8. The CDR3 coding sequence is TGTGCCAGCAGCCCCTGGGACAGGTCGGACGAGCAGTACTTC. Translated: CASSPWDRSDEQYF. The whole variable domain, remainder taken from reference TRBV5-5 and TRBJ2-7, is DAGVTQSPTHLIKTRGQQVTLRCSPISGHKSVSWYQQVLGQGPQFIFQYYEKEERGRGNFPDRFSARQFPNYSSELNVNALLLGDSALYLCASSPWDRSDEQYFGPGTRLTVT.

The rearrangement uses TRBV29-1 and TRBJ1-5; possible D gene TRBD1, 6 bases. CDR3 length: 15 residues. V lost 6 bases and J lost 7, with 22 bases in between. CDR1 is SQVTM and CDR2 is ANQGSEA in the germline V gene. CDR3 in amino acids: CSVRERGDAGQPQHF. In nucleotides, the CDR3 is TGCAGCGTCCGGGAGAGGGGGGACGCGGGACAGCCCCAGCATTTT.

This clonotype appeared a few times. The genes are TRBV7-9 and TRBJ2-1; no clear D gene. The germline gives CDR1 SEHNR, CDR2 FQNEAQ (reference sequence). Trimming stripped 5 bases from V and 1 base from J, with 9 bases between. This CDR3 has 14 amino acids. The CDR3 DNA follows: TGTGCCAGCAGCGCTTTGGCTTCCTACAATGAGCAGTTCTTC. Amino acid sequence: CASSALASYNEQFF.

The V call is TRBV5-1, the J call TRBJ2-1; D unresolved. CDR3 length equals 13 residues. V shed 4 bases and J shed 12 bases, with 17 bases lying between them. Germline-derived CDR1 and CDR2 are SGHRS and YFSETQ. CDR3 in DNA: TGCGCCAGCAGCCCATTCAGGCCCGTAGGGCAGTTCTTC. Its translation: CASSPFRPVGQFF. The full variable domain, with the rest looked up from reference TRBV5-1 and TRBJ2-1, is KAGVTQTPRYLIKTRGQQVTLSCSPISGHRSVSWYQQTPGQGLQFLFEYFSETQRNKGNFPGRFSGRQFSNSRSEMNVSTLELGDSALYLCASSPFRPVGQFFGPGTRLTVL.

This chain joins TRBV12-3 or TRBV12-4 and TRBJ2-7; D is uncertain. The CDR3 is made up of 13 amino acids. With 5 bases removed from V and 3 bases from J, the gap between germline ends came to 11 bases. This CDR3 is CASSLSSVYEQYF. The CDR3 region has the DNA TGTGCCAGCAGTCTAAGCAGTGTCTACGAGCAGTACTTC.

This chain links TRBV7-9 with TRBJ2-3; 10 bases map to TRBD1. CDR1 and CDR2 from the germline V gene are SEHNR and FQNEAQ (reference sequence). J was trimmed by 2 bases and V by 5 bases; bases with no gene match: 7. The CDR3 has 16 residues. CDR3 in DNA: TGTGCCAGCAGCACCCGGGACAGGGGTTTCACAGATACGCAGTATTTT. It encodes CASSTRDRGFTDTQYF.

In its sample, this clonotype was seen many times. This rearrangement joins TRBV5-4 to TRBJ2-1; 8 nucleotides align to TRBD2. The CDR3 is 15 amino acids. J was trimmed by 5 bases and V by 0 bases; bases with no gene match: 4. In germline, CDR1 is SGHNT, CDR2 YYREEE (reference sequence). The CDR3 sequence: CASSLVLADNNEQFF. The CDR3 DNA sequence: TGTGCCAGCAGCTTGGTACTAGCGGATAACAATGAGCAGTTCTTC.

The sample holds a few counts of this clonotype. V gene TRBV9 combines with J gene TRBJ2-1; 8 bases are a match to TRBD1. The V and J ends lost 3 bases and 12 bases, in that order; junction bases with no gene match: 17. The germline gives CDR1 SGDLS, CDR2 YYNGEE. The CDR3 runs to 16 residues. CDR3 coding DNA: TGTGCCAGCAGCGCTACAGGGGGTTATCCCTTAAGGGTGCAGTTCTTC. It yields the protein CASSATGGYPLRVQFF.

The chain joins TRBV20-1 to TRBJ2-5; D not resolved. V shed 4 bases and J shed 5 bases, with 17 bases lying between them. CDR1 is DFQATT, CDR2 SNEGSKA, per germline (reference sequence). The CDR3 length is 14 residues. CDR3 sequence reads: CSATRTSGVETQYF. The CDR3 DNA sequence: TGCAGTGCTACCCGGACCTCCGGTGTGGAGACCCAGTACTTC.

The gene calls are TRBV7-6 and TRBJ2-1; perhaps TRBD2 as D (6 bases). The V gene's germline CDR1 is SGHVS and CDR2 FNYEAQ. Trimming took off 5 bases at V and 0 bases at J, with 11 bases between the two ends. The CDR3 totals 15 residues. CDR3 DNA sequence: TGTGCCAGCAGCCCTAGCGCTACCTCCTACAATGAGCAGTTCTTC. Translation gives CASSPSATSYNEQFF.

This clonotype was found a few times. This rearrangement joins TRBV3-1 to TRBJ2-5; the D call may be TRBD1 or TRBD2 (6 bases each). V was pared by 3 bases and J by 3 bases, with 8 bases between. Germline-derived CDR1 and CDR2 are LGHDT and YNNKEL (reference sequence). The CDR3 consists of 13 residues. The CDR3 sequence: CASSHRGEETQYF. CDR3 DNA: TGTGCCAGCAGCCATAGGGGGGAAGAGACCCAGTACTTC.

This clonotype was counted between two and nine times. The V gene is TRBV27, the J gene TRBJ1-5, with D possibly TRBD1 on 6 matching bases. The CDR3 contains 13 residues. CDR1 and CDR2 (germline): MNHEY, SMNVEV (reference sequence). The ends were cut back, 3 bases at V and 7 bases at J, with 10 bases in the middle. CDR3 nucleotide sequence: TGTGCCAGCAGTTTCACGGACAGCCAGCCCCAGCATTTT. Its translation is CASSFTDSQPQHF.

The chain couples TRBV5-1 to TRBJ2-5; TRBD2 aligns across 11 bases. Germline loops: CDR1 SGHRS, CDR2 YFSETQ. V dropped 4 bases and J dropped 9; count of bases not matched to a gene: 14. This CDR3 is built from 16 residues. CDR3 in amino acids: CASSESRLAGRWAQYF. The CDR3 DNA sequence: TGCGCCAGCAGCGAAAGCCGACTAGCGGGAAGATGGGCCCAGTACTTC.

The V gene is TRBV29-1, the J gene TRBJ2-3, with 7 bases lining up with TRBD1. The germline CDR1 and CDR2 sequences are SQVTM and ANQGSEA. Trimming cost V 4 bases and J 4 bases; bases outside gene matches: 5. The CDR3 length is 13 residues. CDR3 sequence reads: CSVVRQGADTQYF. CDR3 nucleotide sequence: TGCAGCGTTGTAAGGCAGGGGGCAGATACGCAGTATTTT.

This chain links TRBV27 with TRBJ1-6; D uncertain. V shed 4 bases and J shed 3 bases, with 10 bases lying between them. Germline V CDR1 and CDR2: MNHEY, SMNVEV (reference sequence). This CDR3 is 15 amino acids long. The CDR3 DNA is TGTGCCAGCAGTTCTCAGACCAACTATAATTCACCCCTCCACTTT. It codes for CASSSQTNYNSPLHF.